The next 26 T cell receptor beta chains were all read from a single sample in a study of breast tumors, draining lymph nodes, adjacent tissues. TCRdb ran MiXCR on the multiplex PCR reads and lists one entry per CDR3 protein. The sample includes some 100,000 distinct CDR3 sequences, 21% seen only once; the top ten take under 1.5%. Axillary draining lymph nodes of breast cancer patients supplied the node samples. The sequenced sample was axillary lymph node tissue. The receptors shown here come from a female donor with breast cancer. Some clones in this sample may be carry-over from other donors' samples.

The CDR3 region is CASSMASGGYEQYF. DNA of the CDR3: TGTGCCAGTAGTATGGCTAGCGGGGGCTACGAGCAGTACTTC. The rearrangement uses TRBV7-3 and TRBJ2-7; 10 nucleotides line up with TRBD2. The germline CDR1 and CDR2 sequences are SGHTA and FQGTGA. V lost 9 bases and J lost 3; bases outside the gene matches: 8. The CDR3 runs to 14 residues. Full variable domain (missing parts from reference TRBV7-3 and TRBJ2-7): GAGVSQTPSNKVTEKGKYVELRCDPISGHTALYWYRQSLGQGPEFLIYFQGTGAADDSGLPNDRFFAVRPEGSVSTLKIQRTERGDSAVYLCASSMASGGYEQYFGPGTRLTVT.

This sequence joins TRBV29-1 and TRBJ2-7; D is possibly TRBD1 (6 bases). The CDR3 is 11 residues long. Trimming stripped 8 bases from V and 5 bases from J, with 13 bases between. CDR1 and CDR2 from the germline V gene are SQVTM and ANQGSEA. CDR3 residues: CSLANRDEQYF. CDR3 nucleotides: TGCAGCTTGGCCAACAGGGACGAGCAGTACTTC.

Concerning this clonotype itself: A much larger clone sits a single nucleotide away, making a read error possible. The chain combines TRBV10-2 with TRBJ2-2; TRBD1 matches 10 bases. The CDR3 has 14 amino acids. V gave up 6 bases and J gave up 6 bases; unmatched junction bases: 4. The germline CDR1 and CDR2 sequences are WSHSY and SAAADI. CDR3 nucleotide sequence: TGCGCCAGCAGGGGGACAGGGGTCGCCGGGGAGCTGTTTTTT. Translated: CASRGTGVAGELFF.

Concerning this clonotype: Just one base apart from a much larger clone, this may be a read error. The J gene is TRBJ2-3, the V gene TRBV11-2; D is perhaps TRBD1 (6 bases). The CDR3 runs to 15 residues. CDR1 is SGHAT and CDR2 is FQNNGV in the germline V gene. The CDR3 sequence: CASSYDVGGTDTRYF. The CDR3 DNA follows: TGTGCCAGCAGCTACGACGTTGGGGGCACAGATACGCGGTATTTT.

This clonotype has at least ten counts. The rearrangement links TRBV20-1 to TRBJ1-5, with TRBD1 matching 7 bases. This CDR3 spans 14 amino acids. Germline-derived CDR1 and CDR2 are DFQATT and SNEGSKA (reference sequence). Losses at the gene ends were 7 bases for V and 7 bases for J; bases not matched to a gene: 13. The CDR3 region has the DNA TGCAGTGTGTGGAGAAGACAGGGTCGGCAGCCCCAGCATTTT. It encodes CSVWRRQGRQPQHF.

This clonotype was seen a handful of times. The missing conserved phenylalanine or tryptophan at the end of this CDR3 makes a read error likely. The CDR3 DNA follows: TGTGCCAGCAACCCAACCGGGACATACAATCAGCCCCAGCATCTT. Translating it yields CASNPTGTYNQPQHL. The V and J genes are TRBV9 and TRBJ1-5; possibly TRBD1 for D (6 bases). The CDR3 is 15 amino acids. Germline V gene data show CDR1 as SGDLS and CDR2 as YYNGEE. V gave up 6 bases and J gave up 3 bases, with 16 bases separating them.

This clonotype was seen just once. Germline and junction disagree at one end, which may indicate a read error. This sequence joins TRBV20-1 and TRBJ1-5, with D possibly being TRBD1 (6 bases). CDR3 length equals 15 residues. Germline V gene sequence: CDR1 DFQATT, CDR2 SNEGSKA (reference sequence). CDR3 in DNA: TGTAGTGCTGGAGAAGAAGGGACAAGAAATCAGCCCCAGCATTTT. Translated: CSAGEEGTRNQPQHF.

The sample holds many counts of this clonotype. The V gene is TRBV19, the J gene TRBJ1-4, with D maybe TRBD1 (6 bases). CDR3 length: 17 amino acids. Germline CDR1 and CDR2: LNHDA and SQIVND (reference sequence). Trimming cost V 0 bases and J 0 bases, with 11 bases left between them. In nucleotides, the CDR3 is TGTGCCAGTAGTATAGAACGCCGGGGGCCAACTAATGAAAAACTGTTTTTT. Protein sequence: CASSIERRGPTNEKLFF.

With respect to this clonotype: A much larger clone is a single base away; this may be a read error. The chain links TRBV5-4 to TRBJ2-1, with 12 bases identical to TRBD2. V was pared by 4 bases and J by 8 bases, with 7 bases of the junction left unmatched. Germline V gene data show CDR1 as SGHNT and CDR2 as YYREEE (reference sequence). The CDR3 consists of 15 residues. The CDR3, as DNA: TGTGCCAGCAGCCGGACTAGCGGGACATACGATGAGCAGTTCTTC. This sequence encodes CASSRTSGTYDEQFF.

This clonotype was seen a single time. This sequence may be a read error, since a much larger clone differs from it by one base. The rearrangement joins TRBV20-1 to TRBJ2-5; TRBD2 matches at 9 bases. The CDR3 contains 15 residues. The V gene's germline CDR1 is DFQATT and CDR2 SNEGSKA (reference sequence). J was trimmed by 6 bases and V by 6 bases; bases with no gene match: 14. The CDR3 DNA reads TGCAGTGCAGGACCTTTAGCGGGAGTCGGTCAGACCCAGTACTTC. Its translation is CSAGPLAGVGQTQYF.

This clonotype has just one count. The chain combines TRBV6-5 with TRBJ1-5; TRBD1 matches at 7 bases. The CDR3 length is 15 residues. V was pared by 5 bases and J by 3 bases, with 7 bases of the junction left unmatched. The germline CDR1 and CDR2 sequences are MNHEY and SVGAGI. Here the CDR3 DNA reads TGTGCCAGCAGTGCCGGGACAGCCCACAATCAGCCCCAGCATTTT. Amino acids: CASSAGTAHNQPQHF.

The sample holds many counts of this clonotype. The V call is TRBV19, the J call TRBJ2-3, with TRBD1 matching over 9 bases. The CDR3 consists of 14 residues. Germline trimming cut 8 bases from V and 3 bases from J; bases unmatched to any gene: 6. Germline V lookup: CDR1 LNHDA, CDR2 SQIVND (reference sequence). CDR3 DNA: TGTGCCAGTGGACGAGACAGGGGGACAGATACGCAGTATTTT. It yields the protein CASGRDRGTDTQYF. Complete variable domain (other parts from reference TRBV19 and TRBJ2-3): DGGITQSPKYLFRKEGQNVTLSCEQNLNHDAMYWYRQDPGQGLRLIYYSQIVNDFQKGDIAEGYSVSREKKESFPLTVTSAQKNPTAFYLCASGRDRGTDTQYFGPGTRLTVL.

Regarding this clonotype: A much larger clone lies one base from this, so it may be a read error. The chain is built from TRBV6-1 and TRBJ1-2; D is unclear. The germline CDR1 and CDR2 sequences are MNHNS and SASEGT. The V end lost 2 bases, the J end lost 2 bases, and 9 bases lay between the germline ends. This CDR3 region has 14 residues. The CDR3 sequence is CASSEYGLNYGYTF. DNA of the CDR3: TGTGCCAGCAGTGAATATGGCCTCAACTATGGCTACACCTTC.

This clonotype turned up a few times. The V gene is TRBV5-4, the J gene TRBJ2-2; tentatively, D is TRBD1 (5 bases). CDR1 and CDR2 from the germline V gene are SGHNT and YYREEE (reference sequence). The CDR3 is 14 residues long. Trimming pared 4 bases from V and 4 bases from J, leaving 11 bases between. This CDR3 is CASSGSGRTGELFF. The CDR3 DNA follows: TGTGCCAGCAGCGGTTCAGGGCGCACCGGGGAGCTGTTTTTT.

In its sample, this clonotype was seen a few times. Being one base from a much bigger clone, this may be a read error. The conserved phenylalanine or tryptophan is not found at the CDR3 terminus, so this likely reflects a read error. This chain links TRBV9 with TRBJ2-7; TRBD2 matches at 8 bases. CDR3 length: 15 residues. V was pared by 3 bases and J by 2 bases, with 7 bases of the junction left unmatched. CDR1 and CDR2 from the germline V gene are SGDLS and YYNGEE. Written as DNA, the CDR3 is TGTGCCAGCAGCGCCCCGGGACTAGTTGCCTACGAGCAGTACCTC. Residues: CASSAPGLVAYEQYL.

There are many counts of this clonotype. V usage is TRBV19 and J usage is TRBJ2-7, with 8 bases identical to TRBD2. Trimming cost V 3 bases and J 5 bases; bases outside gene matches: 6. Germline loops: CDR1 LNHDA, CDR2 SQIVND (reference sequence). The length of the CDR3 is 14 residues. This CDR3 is CASSIGLTSDEQYF. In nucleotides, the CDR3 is TGTGCCAGTAGTATCGGATTGACTAGCGACGAGCAGTACTTC.

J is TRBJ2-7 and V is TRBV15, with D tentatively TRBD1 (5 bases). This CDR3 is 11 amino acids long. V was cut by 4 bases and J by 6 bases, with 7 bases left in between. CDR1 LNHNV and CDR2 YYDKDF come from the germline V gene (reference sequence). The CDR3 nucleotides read TGTGCCACCAGCACAGGGTCCGAGCAGTACGTC. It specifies CATSTGSEQYV.

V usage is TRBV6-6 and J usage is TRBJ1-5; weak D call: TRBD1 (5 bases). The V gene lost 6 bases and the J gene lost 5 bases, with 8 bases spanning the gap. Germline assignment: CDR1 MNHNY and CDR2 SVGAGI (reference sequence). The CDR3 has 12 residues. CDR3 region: CASRGQDQPQHF. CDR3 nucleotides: TGTGCCAGCAGGGGGCAGGATCAGCCCCAGCATTTT.

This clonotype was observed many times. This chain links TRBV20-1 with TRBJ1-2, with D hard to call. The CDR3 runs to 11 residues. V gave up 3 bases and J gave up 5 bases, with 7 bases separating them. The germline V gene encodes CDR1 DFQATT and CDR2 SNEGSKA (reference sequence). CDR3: CSASFEYGYTF. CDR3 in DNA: TGCAGTGCTAGTTTTGAGTATGGCTACACCTTC.

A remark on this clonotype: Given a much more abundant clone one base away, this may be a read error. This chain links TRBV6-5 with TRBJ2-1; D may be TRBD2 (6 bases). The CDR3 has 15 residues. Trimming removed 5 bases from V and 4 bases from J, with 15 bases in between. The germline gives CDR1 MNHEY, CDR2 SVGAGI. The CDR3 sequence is CASSPGGAGYNEQFF. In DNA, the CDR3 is TGTGCCAGCAGTCCCGGCGGGGCAGGGTACAATGAGCAGTTCTTC.

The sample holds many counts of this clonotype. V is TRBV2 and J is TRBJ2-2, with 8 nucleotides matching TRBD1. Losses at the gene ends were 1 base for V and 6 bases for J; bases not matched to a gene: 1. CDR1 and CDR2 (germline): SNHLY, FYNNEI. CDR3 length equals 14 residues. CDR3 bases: TGTGCCAGCAGTGAAGACAGGGGGGCCGGGGAGCTGTTTTTT. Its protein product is CASSEDRGAGELFF.

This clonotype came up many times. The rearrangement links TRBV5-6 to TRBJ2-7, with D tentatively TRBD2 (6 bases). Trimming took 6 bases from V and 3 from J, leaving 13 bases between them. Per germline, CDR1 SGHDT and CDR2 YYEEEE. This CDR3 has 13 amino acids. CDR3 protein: CASTRRRGYEQYF. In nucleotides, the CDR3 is TGTGCCAGCACCCGGAGGAGGGGCTACGAGCAGTACTTC.

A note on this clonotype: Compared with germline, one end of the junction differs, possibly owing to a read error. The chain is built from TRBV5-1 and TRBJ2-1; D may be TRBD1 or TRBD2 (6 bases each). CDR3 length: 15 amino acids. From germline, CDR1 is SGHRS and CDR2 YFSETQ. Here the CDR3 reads CAGSSEGGPYNEQFF. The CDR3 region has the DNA TGCGCCGGCAGCTCGGAGGGGGGCCCCTACAATGAGCAGTTCTTC.

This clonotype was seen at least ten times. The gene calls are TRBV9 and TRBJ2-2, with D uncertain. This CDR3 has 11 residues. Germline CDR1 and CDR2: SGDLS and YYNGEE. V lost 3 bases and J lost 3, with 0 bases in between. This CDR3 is CASSDTGELFF. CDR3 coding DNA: TGTGCCAGCAGCGACACCGGGGAGCTGTTTTTT.

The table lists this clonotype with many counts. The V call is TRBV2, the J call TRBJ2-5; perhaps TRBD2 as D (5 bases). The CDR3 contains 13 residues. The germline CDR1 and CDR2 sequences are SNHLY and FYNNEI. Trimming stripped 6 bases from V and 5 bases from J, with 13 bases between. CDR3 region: CASSEDRGETQYF. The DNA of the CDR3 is TGTGCCAGCAGCGAGGACCGAGGGGAGACCCAGTACTTC.

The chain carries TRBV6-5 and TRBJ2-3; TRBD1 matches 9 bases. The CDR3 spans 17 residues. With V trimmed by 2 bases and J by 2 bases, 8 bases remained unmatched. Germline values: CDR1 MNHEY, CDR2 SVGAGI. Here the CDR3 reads CASSYRKQGAPTDTQYF. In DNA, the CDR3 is TGTGCCAGCAGTTACCGGAAACAGGGGGCTCCCACAGATACGCAGTATTTT.